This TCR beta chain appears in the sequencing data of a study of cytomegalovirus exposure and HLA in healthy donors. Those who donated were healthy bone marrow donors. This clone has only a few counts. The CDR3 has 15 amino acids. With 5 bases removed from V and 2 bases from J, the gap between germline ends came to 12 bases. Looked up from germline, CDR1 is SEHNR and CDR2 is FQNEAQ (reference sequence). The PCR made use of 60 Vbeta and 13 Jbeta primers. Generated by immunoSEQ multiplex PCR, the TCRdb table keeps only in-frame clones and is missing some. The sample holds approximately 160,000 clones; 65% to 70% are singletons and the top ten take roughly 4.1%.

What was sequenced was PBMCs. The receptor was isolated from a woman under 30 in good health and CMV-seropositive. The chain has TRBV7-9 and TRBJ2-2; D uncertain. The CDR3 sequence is CASSPNSYNTGELFF. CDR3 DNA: TGTGCCAGCAGCCCAAACAGCTACAACACCGGGGAGCTGTTTTTT.